This entry concerns a single TCR beta chain. Its antigen has not been determined. It has no much larger one-base neighbor in the sample; base qualities were not kept. This entry belongs to a study of control samples from healthy donors and cancer patients (dated by TCRdb to between 2020 and 2021). The CDR3, cysteine through phenylalanine, is 15 amino acids long. The only DNA kept is the CDR3, 45 bases in frame from the first base. V lost 2 bases and J lost 3 bases; the stretch between them is 14 bases long. CDR1 and CDR2, looked up from the germline V gene, are MNHNS and SASEGT. To prepare the library, the immunoSEQ multiplex PCR assay was applied. TCRdb holds this immuneACCESS table with in-frame rearrangements only. Some clones are missing; in checked studies, unresolved V genes explain under half, and the rest has no known cause. Within this sample are around 170,000 clones, with over 85% of them counted one time only. The ten largest clones add up to approximately 1.4% of the sample.

Material: blood. The chain is made from TRBV6-1 and TRBJ2-7, with the D gene not confidently named. The receptor's source is a man younger than 40 in good health. The CDR3 loop reads CASSEMRQSVYEQYF. The sequenced DNA: TGTGCCAGCAGTGAAATGCGTCAGTCAGTCTACGAGCAGTACTTC.